The T cell receptor beta chain under discussion was sequenced for a study of cytomegalovirus exposure and HLA in healthy donors (dated by TCRdb to about 2017). In the study overall: An earlier analysis of around 600 of the donors reported about 290 Gb of sequence data and 100 million to 140 million unique TCR beta sequences from 150 million to 200 million T cells. An early release covering some 640 HLA-typed donors comprised approximately 300 gigabases of sequencing data and 85 million or so unique TCR sequences. Among the roughly 400 genotyped donors, roughly 80% belonged to the genetic ancestry cluster associated with self-reported Caucasian donors. The study aimed to test whether signatures of past pathogen exposure could be identified by cataloging public T cell receptors. The T cell repertoires of under 750 subjects were profiled by immunosequencing and related to cytomegalovirus serostatus. Along with the approximately 650-subject first cohort, a separate validation cohort of 120 different subjects was used. To predict cytomegalovirus infection status, the study combined high-throughput TCR immunosequencing, statistical association of individual TCRs with disease status, and machine learning. To study patterns of TCR occurrence, a later analysis re-analyzed previously published TCR beta repertoires from under 750 donors and added high-resolution HLA genotyping. In the later analysis, no new phenotypic data were used to find candidate immune exposures; instead, reliance was placed on TCR beta sequences and their occurrence across donors. To decide whether each TCR beta V gene segment behaved as functional or pseudogenic, an earlier analysis of nearly 600 of the donors relied on high-throughput TCR beta sequencing. Donor age, sex, ethnicity and CMV serostatus were compiled alongside the repertoire data. A later genetic analysis took genome-wide SNP genotypes for about 55% of the 666 donors and used that subset as a discovery cohort. Every repertoire in the discovery cohort had been generated on one and the same sequencing platform. Both class I and class II loci were covered by HLA typing, at four-digit resolution. Typing coverage varied by locus: 629-630 donors for A, B, C, DRB1 and DQB1; 522 for DQA1; 600 to 610 for DPA1; more than 450 for DPB1. A handful of DR-DQ haplotypes were treated as single units for association and clustering because of strong linkage in the cohort. On average, approximately 250,000 unique TCR beta nucleotide sequences were sequenced per donor among more than 350 genotyped donors of the cohort, with around 19% of those sequences being non-productive. The full study reports these points: Because HLA typing was missing for some donors at each locus, association tests included only the typed subset. According to a later genetic analysis, donors in an Asian-associated ancestry cluster had fewer N-insertions in productive TCRs than the roughly 670-donor mean. An earlier analysis of several hundred of the donors showed that most TCR beta V segments appeared in productive rearrangements either about 87% or about 30% of the time, which broadly matched IMGT annotations. Most TCR sequences were seen in very few donors, while some public TCRs were found in many individuals. In both the original and validation cohorts, the classifier was reported to diagnose cytomegalovirus status with high specificity and sensitivity. A further reported finding was that TCR beta sequences accurately predicted the HLA-A and HLA-B alleles for most subjects in the first cohort. Roughly uniform sequencing depth across donors was assumed in presence/absence analyses, although this assumption may not hold. An association between a missense DCLRE1C variant and V-gene and J-gene trimming of TCR beta chains was found in a later genetic analysis and replicated in an independent cohort. Because counts were too low, more than 15 rarely observed V segments, including chromosome 9 orphons, were excluded from the earlier analysis of 587 of the donors. A total of fewer than 200 TCR beta chains were listed by the study as associated with cytomegalovirus. In a later analysis, the rate of TCR association differed among HLA loci, with DRB1 alleles having the most associated TCRs and HLA-C alleles having the fewest. Correlated functional status among segregating V segments might reflect linkage disequilibrium, but an unknown experimental factor could not be ruled out. The cohort was sequenced for TCR beta chains only, and without alpha or paired-chain data the features that could be detected were limited. A cluster of highly shared sequence variants was judged likely to be a technical artifact of the sequencing pipeline. At a false discovery rate of 0.05, a later analysis linked under 20,000 TCR beta sequences to specific HLA alleles. A few of the identified cytomegalovirus-associated TCR beta chains were confirmed in vitro to be specific for cytomegalovirus antigens. According to the authors, the approach could potentially be generalized to other disease states and immunological phenotypes. Most CMV-associated TCR beta chains appeared to be HLA-restricted in a later analysis, and the HLA associations seemed to be driven largely by CMV exposure. The only immune exposure information available for the cohort was CMV serostatus. Several of the top co-occurrence clusters appeared to be linked to parvovirus B19, influenza, CMV and Epstein-Barr virus, according to a later analysis. Strong co-occurrence of HLA alleles, especially DR and DQ, made assigning TCR associations to individual alleles difficult. Some IMGT-functional V segments, including TRBV6-2 and TRBV6-3, could not be told apart with the 87-base-pair reads, so those segments were excluded. In a later analysis, HLA-associated TCR beta chains showed more clonal expansion and lower generation probabilities than non-associated chains that were equally common.

About this clone itself: Its recognized antigen is unknown. No base-level quality is on record; no much larger clone is a single base apart.

CDR1 and CDR2 are read off the germline V gene (reference sequence) as SEHNR and FQNEAQ. The CDR3 covers 12 residues, taking in both the cysteine and the phenylalanine. Only the CDR3 region is kept as DNA, spanning 36 bases read in frame from base 1. V and J are trimmed by 5 bases and 8 bases, and the gene matches miss 5 bases of the junction. Libraries were built with the immunoSEQ multiplex PCR assay. For the multiplex PCR, a mixture combining 60 forward primers for TCR Vbeta segments and 13 reverse primers for TCR Jbeta segments was used. Amplification of the CDR3 region of rearranged TCR beta genes was performed with a multiplex PCR assay on genomic DNA. The amplified TCR beta libraries were sequenced on the Illumina HiSeq System as 87-base-pair reads. In the source study's methods: A later analysis counted about 80 million unique TCR beta chains across the 650 to 700 repertoires, and some 12 million of these chains were shared by at least two donors. Raw reads were error-corrected and collapsed into unique sequences with a nearest-neighbor algorithm that merged closely related sequences to remove PCR and sequencing errors. Alignment of CDR3 sequences to IMGT reference sequences was used to assign V, D and J gene segments. For a sequence to be retained, a match of at least six nucleotides was required to both a V gene segment and a J gene segment. Rearrangements were classified as productive when the CDR3 lacked stop codons and remained in frame with V and J, and all other rearrangements were classified as non-productive. Following IMGT convention, CDR3 was defined as the stretch from the second conserved V-encoded cysteine up to the conserved J-encoded phenylalanine. In an earlier analysis of approximately 590 of the donors, sequences lacking an unambiguous match to a single V gene segment were excluded. An earlier analysis of several hundred of the donors classified V segments as functional when productive rearrangements were above 56.7% and as segregating when the standard deviation between donors was above 5%. A statistical classification framework was developed to diagnose cytomegalovirus status using the catalog of TCR beta chain sequences. V and J gene assignment, in a later analysis, came from comparing TCR nucleotide sequences with IMGT/GENE-DB human TR gene sequences. The TCRdist pipeline was used in a later analysis to assign CDR3 sequences and most-parsimonious VDJ recombination scenarios. A later analysis defined each TCR beta chain by its CDR3 amino acid sequence plus V-gene family, and excluded reads lacking a unique V-gene family. As a way to deal with suspected cross-contamination and a sequencing artifact, a later analysis dropped more than 500 nucleotide sequences that were highly shared and had low generation probability. In a later analysis, a clonal expansion index for each public chain was calculated from normalized within-repertoire ranks of inferred template counts. In a later analysis, generation probabilities were computed with a VDJ recombination model fitted to out-of-frame rearrangements, and the resulting probabilities were checked against IGoR. In a later analysis, hypergeometric tests were used to score TCR-TCR, TCR-HLA and TCR-CMV co-occurrence, with a repertoire-size bias correction applied to TCR pairs. A later analysis estimated false discovery rates by permuting HLA or CMV assignments 20 times. In a later analysis, co-occurring TCRs were grouped with DBSCAN, and TCRdist sequence similarity was added when clustering was performed within HLA-allele-positive subsets. Repertoires with fewer than 30,000 or more than 120,000 public chains were left out of co-occurrence clustering, as were about 5 repertoires with anomalous nucleotide sharing. TCRdb took over this immuneACCESS table, retaining in-frame rearrangements with V and J assigned. Such tables are incomplete; in checked studies, under half of the missing clones stem from an unresolved V gene, and the remainder is unexplained. Clone size and V and J calls were adopted from that table, with D and trimming inferred from the DNA. The table for this sample lists some 140,000 clones; less than 85% of them were counted only once. The ten largest make up 1.5% of the sample.

The cohort comprised several hundred healthy bone marrow donors. At the time of sampling, every cohort member was nominally healthy, though immune exposures that went unrecorded were likely present. The donor tested CMV seronegative, placing the donor among the approximately 400 seronegative members of the cohort. Every donor gave a peripheral blood sample, and the peripheral blood mononuclear cells from that sample were used for TCR beta sequencing. Genomic DNA was extracted from the blood cell samples with the Qiagen DNeasy Blood Extraction Kit. Sequencing was performed on PBMCs. The V and J segments used are TRBV7-9 and TRBJ1-1; 7 junctional bases match TRBD1. The source is a man aged 35 to 55 in good health and CMV-seronegative. For the CDR3, the sequence is CASSQRTGEAFF. The sequenced DNA is TGTGCCAGCAGCCAACGGACAGGAGAAGCTTTCTTT.